These T cell receptor beta chains were read from a single sample in a study of CD8 T cells in ankylosing spondylitis. TCRdb re-called the 5' RACE reads through MiXCR, storing one row per CDR3 protein. The sample yields about 400,000 distinct CDR3 sequences, approximately 20% seen once. Material: blood, either unsorted or a sorted T cell fraction (not recorded which). These receptor sequences come from a male donor with ankylosing spondylitis. The CDR3 runs from the conserved cysteine through the conserved F or W. The D gene is left open where the match is weak. Part of the rows lack a size; the others show once, few, many or a class for expanded clones.

j_gene: TRBJ2-3; abundance: few; d_gene: TRBD2; v_gene: TRBV9; CDR3aa: CASSVAGLAGGPVDTQYF; CDR3nt: TGTGCCAGCAGCGTAGCGGGACTAGCGGGAGGGCCAGTAGATACGCAGTATTTT
j_gene: TRBJ2-1; abundance: few; d_gene: NA; v_gene: TRBV19; CDR3aa: CASSINGRDLAEQFF; CDR3nt: TGTGCCAGTAGTATAAACGGCAGGGACCTCGCTGAGCAGTTCTTC
j_gene: TRBJ2-3; abundance: NA; d_gene: TRBD2; v_gene: TRBV5-1; CDR3aa: CASSLDGRERTDTQYF; CDR3nt: TGCGCCAGCAGCTTGGATGGGCGGGAGCGCACAGATACGCAGTATTTT
j_gene: TRBJ1-1; abundance: few; d_gene: TRBD1; v_gene: TRBV5-1; CDR3aa: CASSRDRYGIAFF; CDR3nt: TGCGCCAGCAGCAGGGACAGGTATGGAATAGCTTTCTTT
j_gene: TRBJ2-1; abundance: few; d_gene: TRBD1; v_gene: TRBV10-3; CDR3aa: CAIAGGQGGIYNEQFF; CDR3nt: TGTGCCATCGCGGGAGGACAGGGGGGAATCTACAATGAGCAGTTCTTC
j_gene: TRBJ1-4; abundance: many; d_gene: NA; v_gene: TRBV29-1; CDR3aa: CSVSQEGIGEKLFF; CDR3nt: TGCAGCGTTTCCCAGGAGGGAATAGGGGAAAAACTGTTTTTT
j_gene: TRBJ2-5; abundance: NA; d_gene: NA; v_gene: TRBV14; CDR3aa: CASSQDLDGSEETQYF; CDR3nt: TGTGCCAGCAGCCAAGATCTGGACGGGAGCGAAGAGACCCAGTACTTC
j_gene: TRBJ2-2; abundance: few; d_gene: NA; v_gene: TRBV11-3; CDR3aa: CASSYAGIWELFF; CDR3nt: TGTGCCAGCAGCTACGCAGGGATTTGGGAGCTGTTTTTT
j_gene: TRBJ2-1; abundance: NA; d_gene: NA; v_gene: TRBV3-1; CDR3aa: CASSPQGTSSWEQFF; CDR3nt: TGTGCCAGCAGCCCCCAGGGGACCTCGTCCTGGGAGCAGTTCTTC
j_gene: TRBJ2-7; abundance: NA; d_gene: NA; v_gene: TRBV4-1; CDR3aa: CASSQDRAAMGASSYEQYF; CDR3nt: TGCGCCAGCAGCCAAGATCGAGCGGCCATGGGGGCGTCCTCCTACGAGCAGTACTTC
j_gene: TRBJ2-2; abundance: few; d_gene: TRBD1; v_gene: TRBV7-3; CDR3aa: CASSPTGVGELFF; CDR3nt: TGTGCCAGCAGCCCAACAGGGGTCGGGGAGCTGTTTTTT
j_gene: TRBJ2-5; abundance: many; d_gene: NA; v_gene: TRBV28; CDR3aa: CASSLFGETQYF; CDR3nt: TGTGCCAGCAGTTTGTTCGGGGAGACCCAGTACTTC
j_gene: TRBJ2-2; abundance: NA; d_gene: TRBD1; v_gene: TRBV10-3; CDR3aa: CAIAPSALGQGTVGELFF; CDR3nt: TGTGCCATCGCACCCTCCGCCCTCGGACAGGGGACGGTCGGGGAGCTGTTTTTT
j_gene: TRBJ2-7; abundance: NA; d_gene: NA; v_gene: TRBV7-2; CDR3aa: CASSLAGFNEQYF; CDR3nt: TGTGCCAGCAGCTTAGCGGGGTTTAACGAGCAGTACTTC
j_gene: TRBJ1-6; abundance: NA; d_gene: TRBD1; v_gene: TRBV5-5; CDR3aa: CASSFVDRGSPLHF; CDR3nt: TGTGCCAGCAGCTTCGTGGACAGGGGATCACCCCTCCACTTT
j_gene: TRBJ2-5; abundance: few; d_gene: NA; v_gene: TRBV7-9; CDR3aa: CASGTQYF; CDR3nt: TGTGCCAGCGGGACCCAGTACTTC
j_gene: TRBJ2-3; abundance: many; d_gene: TRBD1; v_gene: TRBV28; CDR3aa: CASDRTGDPTDTQYF; CDR3nt: TGTGCCAGCGACCGGACAGGGGACCCCACAGATACGCAGTATTTT
j_gene: TRBJ2-5; abundance: few; d_gene: TRBD2; v_gene: TRBV29-1; CDR3aa: CSVTDGRPFQETQYF; CDR3nt: TGCAGCGTCACCGACGGGAGGCCGTTCCAAGAGACCCAGTACTTC
j_gene: TRBJ1-4; abundance: few; d_gene: NA; v_gene: TRBV28; CDR3aa: CASRPRDGFGWTNEKLFF; CDR3nt: TGTGCCAGCAGACCTCGCGACGGTTTTGGTTGGACTAATGAAAAACTGTTTTTT
j_gene: TRBJ2-2; abundance: NA; d_gene: TRBD1; v_gene: TRBV9; CDR3aa: CASSKTGTAQPTGELFF; CDR3nt: TGTGCCAGCAGTAAAACCGGGACAGCGCAGCCAACCGGGGAGCTGTTTTTT
j_gene: TRBJ2-4; abundance: few; d_gene: NA; v_gene: TRBV20-1; CDR3aa: CSARGPLGKNIQYF; CDR3nt: TGCAGTGCTAGAGGCCCCTTGGGGAAAAACATTCAGTACTTC
j_gene: TRBJ2-1; abundance: few; d_gene: TRBD2; v_gene: TRBV11-3; CDR3aa: CASSSGGGYNEQFF; CDR3nt: TGTGCCAGCAGCTCGGGGGGGGGATACAATGAGCAGTTCTTC
j_gene: TRBJ2-2; abundance: few; d_gene: NA; v_gene: TRBV19; CDR3aa: CASSIRLNTGELFF; CDR3nt: TGTGCCAGTAGTATTAGGCTGAACACCGGGGAGCTGTTTTTT
j_gene: TRBJ1-6; abundance: few; d_gene: NA; v_gene: TRBV7-9; CDR3aa: CASSLFDSPLHF; CDR3nt: TGTGCCAGCAGCCTGTTCGATTCACCCCTCCACTTT
j_gene: TRBJ1-2; abundance: NA; d_gene: NA; v_gene: TRBV7-9; CDR3aa: CASSLTRNYGYTF; CDR3nt: TGTGCCAGCAGCTTAACCAGGAACTATGGCTACACCTTC
j_gene: TRBJ2-5; abundance: NA; d_gene: NA; v_gene: TRBV9; CDR3aa: CASSVGPSQETQYF; CDR3nt: TGTGCCAGCAGCGTAGGCCCGTCCCAAGAGACCCAGTACTTC
j_gene: TRBJ2-7; abundance: few; d_gene: NA; v_gene: TRBV2; CDR3aa: CASSARNLIYEQYF; CDR3nt: TGTGCCAGCAGTGCTAGAAACCTTATTTACGAGCAGTACTTC
j_gene: TRBJ2-3; abundance: NA; d_gene: NA; v_gene: TRBV7-2; CDR3aa: CASSFVLGDKDTQYF; CDR3nt: TGTGCCAGCAGCTTCGTTCTCGGGGATAAAGATACGCAGTATTTT
j_gene: TRBJ2-5; abundance: many; d_gene: NA; v_gene: TRBV29-1; CDR3aa: CSVGVTSQETQYF; CDR3nt: TGCAGCGTTGGGGTAACCTCCCAAGAGACCCAGTACTTC
j_gene: TRBJ2-3; abundance: few; d_gene: NA; v_gene: TRBV24-1; CDR3aa: CATSGSTDTQYF; CDR3nt: TGTGCCACCTCCGGCAGCACAGATACGCAGTATTTT
j_gene: TRBJ2-1; abundance: few; d_gene: TRBD2; v_gene: TRBV7-2; CDR3aa: CASSFLAGGAYNEQFF; CDR3nt: TGTGCCAGCAGCTTCCTAGCGGGAGGGGCCTACAATGAGCAGTTCTTC
j_gene: TRBJ1-5; abundance: NA; d_gene: TRBD1; v_gene: TRBV5-1; CDR3aa: CASSLLGQKNQPQHF; CDR3nt: TGCGCCAGCAGCTTGTTGGGACAGAAGAATCAGCCCCAGCATTTT
j_gene: TRBJ2-4; abundance: few; d_gene: NA; v_gene: TRBV12-3/TRBV12-4; CDR3aa: CASSPRTEKNIQYF; CDR3nt: TGTGCCAGCAGTCCAAGGACAGAGAAAAACATTCAGTACTTC
j_gene: TRBJ2-1; abundance: NA; d_gene: TRBD2; v_gene: TRBV10-3; CDR3aa: CAISSGTSFYEQFF; CDR3nt: TGTGCCATCAGCTCCGGGACTAGCTTCTATGAGCAGTTCTTC
j_gene: TRBJ1-1; abundance: few; d_gene: NA; v_gene: TRBV29-1; CDR3aa: CSVGGRPTEAFF; CDR3nt: TGCAGCGTTGGTGGTCGTCCGACTGAAGCTTTCTTT
j_gene: TRBJ2-6; abundance: few; d_gene: TRBD1; v_gene: TRBV5-1; CDR3aa: CASSSRDRGFSGANVLTF; CDR3nt: TGCGCCAGCAGCTCCCGGGACAGGGGTTTCTCTGGGGCCAACGTCCTGACTTTC
j_gene: TRBJ1-2; abundance: once; d_gene: NA; v_gene: TRBV6-2/TRBV6-3; CDR3aa: CASSWPWTYGYTF; CDR3nt: TGTGCCAGCAGTTGGCCTTGGACGTATGGCTACACCTTC
j_gene: TRBJ1-2; abundance: NA; d_gene: NA; v_gene: TRBV6-5; CDR3aa: CASSYTRSFNGYTF; CDR3nt: TGTGCCAGCAGTTACACCCGAAGCTTCAATGGCTACACCTTC
j_gene: TRBJ2-1; abundance: few; d_gene: NA; v_gene: TRBV3-1; CDR3aa: CASTSSGAGRREQFF; CDR3nt: TGTGCCAGCACCTCCTCGGGCGCGGGACGCCGGGAGCAGTTCTTC
j_gene: TRBJ1-2; abundance: many; d_gene: TRBD1; v_gene: TRBV5-1; CDR3aa: CASSPRDRNYGYTF; CDR3nt: TGCGCCAGCAGCCCGCGGGACAGAAACTATGGCTACACCTTC
j_gene: TRBJ1-2; abundance: NA; d_gene: NA; v_gene: TRBV19; CDR3aa: CASSIAESPGGYTF; CDR3nt: TGTGCCAGTAGTATTGCGGAGAGCCCGGGGGGCTACACCTTC
j_gene: TRBJ1-1; abundance: NA; d_gene: TRBD1; v_gene: TRBV7-9; CDR3aa: CASGLTLGGKTEAFF; CDR3nt: TGTGCCAGCGGCCTAACTTTAGGGGGCAAGACTGAAGCTTTCTTT
j_gene: TRBJ2-3; abundance: few; d_gene: NA; v_gene: TRBV28; CDR3aa: CASSFTRAPHTDTQYF; CDR3nt: TGTGCCAGCAGTTTTACCCGGGCACCACACACAGATACACAGTATTTT
j_gene: TRBJ1-3; abundance: NA; d_gene: NA; v_gene: TRBV4-2; CDR3aa: CASSQVTGYSGNTIYF; CDR3nt: TGTGCCAGCAGCCAAGTGACGGGATACTCTGGAAACACCATATATTTT
j_gene: TRBJ2-5; abundance: few; d_gene: NA; v_gene: TRBV9; CDR3aa: CASSAPFGRQETQYF; CDR3nt: TGTGCCAGCAGCGCCCCTTTCGGGCGTCAAGAGACCCAGTACTTC
j_gene: TRBJ2-7; abundance: NA; d_gene: TRBD1; v_gene: TRBV20-1; CDR3aa: CSAGDRETSYEQYF; CDR3nt: TGCAGTGCGGGGGACAGGGAGACCTCCTACGAGCAGTACTTC
j_gene: TRBJ2-3; abundance: NA; d_gene: TRBD1; v_gene: TRBV29-1; CDR3aa: CSGDRVADTQYF; CDR3nt: TGCAGCGGGGACAGGGTCGCAGATACGCAGTATTTT
j_gene: TRBJ2-2; abundance: NA; d_gene: TRBD2; v_gene: TRBV6-5; CDR3aa: CASSSPSGRAPGELFF; CDR3nt: TGTGCCAGCAGTTCGCCTAGCGGGAGGGCCCCCGGGGAGCTGTTTTTT
j_gene: TRBJ2-7; abundance: few; d_gene: TRBD1; v_gene: TRBV20-1; CDR3aa: CSAEDRGYEQYF; CDR3nt: TGCAGTGCTGAGGACAGGGGCTACGAGCAGTACTTC
j_gene: TRBJ2-4; abundance: few; d_gene: NA; v_gene: TRBV12-3/TRBV12-4; CDR3aa: CASSHRDLAKNIQYF; CDR3nt: TGTGCCAGCAGTCACCGGGATCTAGCCAAAAACATTCAGTACTTC
j_gene: TRBJ1-2; abundance: many; d_gene: NA; v_gene: TRBV29-1; CDR3aa: CSVGSGSGYTF; CDR3nt: TGCAGCGTTGGTTCAGGATCTGGCTACACCTTC
j_gene: TRBJ1-4; abundance: NA; d_gene: NA; v_gene: TRBV3-1; CDR3aa: CASSQGGDWEKLFF; CDR3nt: TGTGCCAGCAGCCAAGGAGGGGATTGGGAAAAACTGTTTTTT
j_gene: TRBJ1-1; abundance: NA; d_gene: NA; v_gene: TRBV7-9; CDR3aa: CASSFEQGIPEAFF; CDR3nt: TGTGCCAGCAGCTTCGAACAGGGAATCCCTGAAGCTTTCTTT